This T cell receptor beta chain was sequenced for a study of metastatic and nonmetastatic thyroid tumors. Across the study: It was across blood and tumor or nodule tissue from malignant and benign thyroid patients that repertoires were compared. Findings and caveats of the study: Malignant tumors reportedly showed significantly higher TCR beta diversity than benign nodules in both blood and tumor.

In the original workflow: Built for papillary thyroid cancer, a distant-metastasis classifier drew on CDR3 differences across clinicopathological groups. With MiXCR, TCRdb reprocessed the PCR reads. For this entry, the V and J calls and clone size follow TCRdb and not the study's own pipeline. Among under 20,000 clones listed, more than 25% were seen once. This clone came up many times. Its antigen is undetermined. Until they underwent thyroid surgery, no patient had received any treatment. This clonotype was obtained from a female donor with papillary thyroid cancer or a benign thyroid nodule (not recorded which). Some clones in this sample may be carry-over from other donors' samples. Sample: tumor tissue.

CDR3 residues: CASTLWGGDYGYTF. In DNA form, the CDR3 reads TGTGCCAGCACGCTATGGGGCGGCGACTATGGCTACACCTTC. V and J are TRBV11-2 and TRBJ1-2; D possibly corresponds to TRBD1 (5 bases). The CDR3 contains 14 residues. Per germline, CDR1 SGHAT and CDR2 FQNNGV. Trimming stripped 7 bases from V and 3 bases from J, with 15 bases between. The complete variable domain, with remaining parts taken from reference TRBV11-2 and TRBJ1-2, reads EAGVAQSPRYKIIEKRQSVAFWCNPISGHATLYWYQQILGQGPKLLIQFQNNGVVDDSQLPKDRFSAERLKGVDSTLKIQPAKLEDSAVYLCASTLWGGDYGYTFGSGTRLTVV.